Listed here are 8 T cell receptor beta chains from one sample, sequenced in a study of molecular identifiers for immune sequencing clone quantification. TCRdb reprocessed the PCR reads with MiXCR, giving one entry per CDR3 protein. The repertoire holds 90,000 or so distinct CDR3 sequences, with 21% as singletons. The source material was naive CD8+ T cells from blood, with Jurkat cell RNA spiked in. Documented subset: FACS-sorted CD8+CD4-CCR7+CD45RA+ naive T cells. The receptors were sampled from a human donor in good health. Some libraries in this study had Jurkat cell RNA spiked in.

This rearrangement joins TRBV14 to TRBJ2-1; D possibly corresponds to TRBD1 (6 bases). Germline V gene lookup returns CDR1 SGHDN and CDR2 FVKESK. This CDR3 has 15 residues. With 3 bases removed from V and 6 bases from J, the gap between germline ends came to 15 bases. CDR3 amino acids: CASSHRYRDPNEQFF. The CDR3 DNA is TGTGCCAGCAGCCATCGTTACAGGGACCCCAATGAGCAGTTCTTC.

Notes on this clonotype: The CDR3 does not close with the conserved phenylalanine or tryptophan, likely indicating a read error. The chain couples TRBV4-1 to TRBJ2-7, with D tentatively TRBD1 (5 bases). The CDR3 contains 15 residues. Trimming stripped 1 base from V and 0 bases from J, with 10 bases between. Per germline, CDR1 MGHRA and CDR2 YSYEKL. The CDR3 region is CASSQGARGSYEQYL. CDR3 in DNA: TGCGCCAGCAGCCAAGGTGCTAGGGGCTCCTACGAGCAGTACCTC.

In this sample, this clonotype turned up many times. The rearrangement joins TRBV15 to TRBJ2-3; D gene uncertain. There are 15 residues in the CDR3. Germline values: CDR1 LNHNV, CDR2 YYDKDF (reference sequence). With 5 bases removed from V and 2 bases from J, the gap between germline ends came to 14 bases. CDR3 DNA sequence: TGTGCCACCAGCTTATACCGGGCCACCACAGATACGCAGTATTTT. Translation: CATSLYRATTDTQYF.

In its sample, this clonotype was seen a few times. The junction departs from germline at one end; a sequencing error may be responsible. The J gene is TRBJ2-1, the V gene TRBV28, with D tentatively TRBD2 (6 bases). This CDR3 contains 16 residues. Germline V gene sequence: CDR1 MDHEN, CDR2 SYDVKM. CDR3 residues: CASSPTLRDSHNEQFF. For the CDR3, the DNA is TGTGCCAGCAGCCCGACTCTTCGGGACTCCCACAATGAGCAGTTCTTC.

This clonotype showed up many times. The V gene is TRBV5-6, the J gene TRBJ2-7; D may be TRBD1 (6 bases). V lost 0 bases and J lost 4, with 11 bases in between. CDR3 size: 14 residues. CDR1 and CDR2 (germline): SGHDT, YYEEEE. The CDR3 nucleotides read TGTGCCAGCAGCTTGGGGGGGCGCAAATACGAGCAGTACTTC. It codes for CASSLGGRKYEQYF.

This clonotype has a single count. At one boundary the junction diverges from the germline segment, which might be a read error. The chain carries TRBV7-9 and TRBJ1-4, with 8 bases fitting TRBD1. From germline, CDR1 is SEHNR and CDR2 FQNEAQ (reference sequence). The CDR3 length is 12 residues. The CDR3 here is CASSSTGELLFF. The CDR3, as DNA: TGCGCCAGCAGCTCGACAGGGGAATTACTGTTTTTT.

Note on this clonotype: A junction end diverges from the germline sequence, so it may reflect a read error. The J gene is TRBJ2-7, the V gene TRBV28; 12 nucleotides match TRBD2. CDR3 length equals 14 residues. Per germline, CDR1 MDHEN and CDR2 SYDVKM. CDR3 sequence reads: CASSLTSGGYEQHF. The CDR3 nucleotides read TGTGCCAGCAGTTTGACTAGCGGGGGCTACGAGCAGCACTTC.

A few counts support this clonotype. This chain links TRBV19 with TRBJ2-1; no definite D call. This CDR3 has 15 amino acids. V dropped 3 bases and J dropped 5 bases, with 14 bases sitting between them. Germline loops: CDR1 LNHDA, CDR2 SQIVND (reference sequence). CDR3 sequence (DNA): TGTGCCAGTAGTATGGTCCAACCAACAAACAATGAGCAGTTCTTC. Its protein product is CASSMVQPTNNEQFF.